This T cell receptor beta chain stems from a study of T cell changes during pregnancy in multiple sclerosis. This CDR3 spans 17 amino acids. Germline V gene sequence: CDR1 SGHRS, CDR2 YFSETQ. The V end was cut by 0 bases, the J end by 0 bases, with 10 bases between. The method was immunoSEQ multiplex PCR; TCRdb's version includes in-frame clones alone and lacks a portion of them. Of 35,000 to 40,000 clones in the sample, more than 70% were seen once. The material sequenced was CD8+ T cells from peripheral blood mononuclear cells, taken in the third trimester of pregnancy. The sequence derives from a female donor with multiple sclerosis, enrolled in a pregnancy study. The V and J genes are TRBV5-1 and TRBJ2-6; D is unresolved. As DNA, the CDR3 is TGCGCCAGCAGCTTGGATGCAGGCTACTCTGGGGCCAACGTCCTGACTTTC. Amino acid sequence: CASSLDAGYSGANVLTF.